This T cell receptor (beta chain) stems from a study of T cell repertoires in cytomegalovirus infection. Study-level background: The public TCR beta signatures pointed to both CMV infection and matching HLA type. Study outcomes and limitations: Identification of carriers of CMV plus the relevant HLA was achieved through cumulative public TCR beta family frequency. There were HLA-C-restricted CMV-specific TCR beta clonotypes dominating the ex vivo response.

One entry per CDR3 protein, called by TCRdb with MiXCR from the reads. The table has under 300,000 distinct CDR3 sequences, 9% to 15% seen once; the top ten hold 1.6%. Trimming cost V 5 bases and J 4 bases; bases outside gene matches: 9. Per germline, CDR1 SGHTA and CDR2 FQGNSA. The CDR3 is 15 amino acids. This clonotype was detected many times. The antigen is undetermined. This clonotype was sampled from a human donor in good health (CMV status not recorded). Some clones in this sample may be carry-over from other donors' samples. Source material: PBMCs. The J gene is TRBJ1-2, the V gene TRBV7-2, with 8 bases that match TRBD1. The CDR3 sequence is CASSPRQGSGYGYTF. CDR3 nucleotides: TGTGCCAGCAGCCCCCGACAGGGGAGCGGCTATGGCTACACCTTC. The variable domain in full, completed from reference TRBV7-2 and TRBJ1-2, reads GAGVSQSPSNKVTEKGKDVELRCDPISGHTALYWYRQSLGQGLEFLIYFQGNSAPDKSGLPSDRFSAERTGGSVSTLTIQRTQQEDSAVYLCASSPRQGSGYGYTFGSGTRLTVV.